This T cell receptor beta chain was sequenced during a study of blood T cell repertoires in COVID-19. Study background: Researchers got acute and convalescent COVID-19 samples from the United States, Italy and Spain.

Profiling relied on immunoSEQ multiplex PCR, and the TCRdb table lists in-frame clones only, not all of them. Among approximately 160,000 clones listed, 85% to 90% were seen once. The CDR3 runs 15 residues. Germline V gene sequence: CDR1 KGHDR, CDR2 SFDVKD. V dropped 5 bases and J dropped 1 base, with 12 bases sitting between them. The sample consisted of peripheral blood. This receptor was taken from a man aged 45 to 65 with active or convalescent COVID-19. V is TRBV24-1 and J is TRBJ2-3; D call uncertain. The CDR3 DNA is TGTGCCACCAGTGGCTCAGCGACCCGCACAGATACGCAGTATTTT. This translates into CATSGSATRTDTQYF.